These 15 T cell receptor beta chains originate from one sample sequenced in a study of blood T cell repertoires in COVID-19. Profiling relied on immunoSEQ multiplex PCR, and the TCRdb table lists in-frame clones only, not all of them. The sample lists 130,000 to 150,000 clones; over 80% were seen once. The specimen was peripheral blood. The receptors were sampled from a woman in her thirties or forties with active or convalescent COVID-19.

There are a few counts of this clone. The chain joins TRBV19 to TRBJ1-2; 7 positions agree with TRBD1. This CDR3 contains 14 residues. Germline values: CDR1 LNHDA, CDR2 SQIVND (reference sequence). V was pared by 3 bases and J by 2 bases, with 3 bases of the junction left unmatched. The CDR3 protein is CASSIRDSNYGYTF. The CDR3 DNA reads as TGTGCCAGTAGTATTCGGGACAGCAACTATGGCTACACCTTC.

Worth noting for this clone: One end of the junction fails to match germline, which may point to a read error. CDR3 coding DNA: TGTGCCAGCAGCGAAGGATGGGTCGGGGGACAGGGGTCTAATGAGCAGTTCTTC. Protein product: CASSEGWVGGQGSNEQFF. The rearrangement links TRBV6-1 to TRBJ2-1, with TRBD1 matching over 10 bases. This CDR3 contains 18 residues. In germline, CDR1 is MNHNS, CDR2 SASEGT.

The gene calls are TRBV5-4 and TRBJ2-1; D is possibly TRBD2 (6 bases). The V gene lost 2 bases and the J gene lost 10 bases, with 16 bases spanning the gap. The CDR3 has 14 amino acids. The germline V gene encodes CDR1 SGHNT and CDR2 YYREEE (reference sequence). CDR3 sequence: CASSFPTGAGEQFF. As DNA, the CDR3 is TGTGCCAGCAGCTTTCCAACCGGGGCGGGGGAGCAGTTCTTC. The whole variable domain, filled in from reference TRBV5-4 and TRBJ2-1, reads ETGVTQSPTHLIKTRGQQVTLRCSSQSGHNTVSWYQQALGQGPQFIFQYYREEENGRGNFPPRFSGLQFPNYSSELNVNALELDDSALYLCASSFPTGAGEQFFGPGTRLTVL.

The rearrangement joins TRBV9 to TRBJ2-5, with a tentative D call TRBD1 (5 bases). CDR1 and CDR2 (germline): SGDLS, YYNGEE. The germline V and J ends were trimmed by 0 bases and 4 bases, with 10 bases remaining between them. The CDR3 loop spans 14 amino acids. The CDR3 protein is CASSVGTLGETQYF. CDR3 DNA sequence: TGTGCCAGCAGCGTAGGGACATTGGGAGAGACCCAGTACTTC.

In DNA, the CDR3 is TGTGCCAGTAGTATTGCAGGGCAATCCTACGAGCAGTACTTC. This gives the protein CASSIAGQSYEQYF. The chain has TRBV19 and TRBJ2-7, with D perhaps matching TRBD1 (5 bases). The V gene's germline CDR1 is LNHDA and CDR2 SQIVND (reference sequence). CDR3 length: 14 residues. Trimming cost V 3 bases and J 1 base, with 10 bases left between them.

The gene calls are TRBV24-1 and TRBJ2-1; D ambiguous. CDR3 length: 14 amino acids. V lost 5 bases to trimming and J lost 2 bases, with 9 bases between them. The germline V gene encodes CDR1 KGHDR and CDR2 SFDVKD. The CDR3 sequence is CATSGDKAYNEQFF. Written as DNA, the CDR3 is TGTGCCACCAGTGGAGACAAAGCCTACAATGAGCAGTTCTTC.

The chain uses TRBV20-1 and TRBJ2-7; the match to TRBD1 covers 10 bases. The length of the CDR3 is 13 residues. With 3 bases clipped from V and 7 bases from J, the junction kept 6 bases outside the gene matches. Germline assignment: CDR1 DFQATT and CDR2 SNEGSKA (reference sequence). CDR3 loop: CSASPGQGREQYF. The CDR3 coding sequence is TGCAGTGCTAGTCCGGGACAGGGGCGGGAGCAGTACTTC.

This rearrangement joins TRBV14 to TRBJ1-1; 7 bases fit TRBD1. The CDR3 runs 14 residues. The germline CDR1 and CDR2 sequences are SGHDN and FVKESK. With 2 bases clipped from V and 7 bases from J, the junction kept 7 bases outside the gene matches. In DNA form, the CDR3 reads TGTGCCAGCAGCCAACTAAGGGGGCAGGGTGAAGCTTTCTTT. It translates to CASSQLRGQGEAFF.

V and J are TRBV5-5 and TRBJ1-2, with D hard to call. This CDR3 region has 17 residues. Trimming stripped 2 bases from V and 0 bases from J, with 17 bases between. Per the germline V gene, CDR1 is SGHKS and CDR2 is YYEKEE (reference sequence). The CDR3 spells CASSFSIYSGANYGYTF. CDR3 sequence (DNA): TGTGCCAGCAGCTTCTCAATCTACAGCGGAGCTAACTATGGCTACACCTTC.

V gene TRBV6-5 combines with J gene TRBJ2-7, with D tentatively TRBD1 (8 bases). V lost 4 bases and J lost 7, with 20 bases in between. The CDR3 has 15 residues. Looked up from germline, CDR1 is MNHEY and CDR2 is SVGAGI. The CDR3 region is CASSWTGTISGEQYF. In DNA form, the CDR3 reads TGTGCCAGCAGTTGGACAGGGACTATAAGCGGGGAGCAGTACTTC.

CDR3 in amino acids: CASRTGQVSNTEAFF. CDR3 in DNA: TGTGCCAGTAGGACCGGACAGGTTTCGAACACTGAAGCTTTCTTT. J is TRBJ1-1 and V is TRBV19; the match to TRBD1 covers 7 bases. Germline V CDR1 and CDR2: LNHDA, SQIVND (reference sequence). The CDR3 consists of 15 residues. The V gene end was trimmed by 6 bases and the J gene end by 1 base; junction bases not matched to a gene: 8. Variable domain in full (rest from reference TRBV19 and TRBJ1-1): DGGITQSPKYLFRKEGQNVTLSCEQNLNHDAMYWYRQDPGQGLRLIYYSQIVNDFQKGDIAEGYSVSREKKESFPLTVTSAQKNPTAFYLCASRTGQVSNTEAFFGQGTRLTVV.

The DNA of the CDR3 is TGTGCCAGCAGTTTAACAGGGGGCGGAGGCTACACCTTC. Its protein product is CASSLTGGGGYTF. This chain uses TRBV27 with TRBJ1-2; 9 bases agree with TRBD1. Germline CDR1 is MNHEY and CDR2 is SMNVEV (reference sequence). CDR3 size: 13 residues. With 2 bases clipped from V and 8 bases from J, the junction kept 3 bases outside the gene matches.

This chain joins TRBV14 and TRBJ2-7; 7 positions match TRBD2. Germline CDR1 is SGHDN and CDR2 is FVKESK. The CDR3 totals 14 residues. Trimming took 2 bases from V and 6 from J; bases not matched to a gene: 7. CDR3 sequence reads: CASSQYGGRREQYF. The CDR3 coding sequence is TGTGCCAGCAGCCAATACGGCGGGAGACGCGAGCAGTACTTC.

The V gene is TRBV7-6, the J gene TRBJ2-2; 8 bases line up with TRBD1. This CDR3 contains 17 residues. CDR1 and CDR2 from the germline V gene are SGHVS and FNYEAQ. Germline trimming cut 4 bases from V and 5 bases from J; bases unmatched to any gene: 12. The DNA of the CDR3 is TGTGCCAGCAGCTCGGACCCGACAGGGGCTGCGACCGGGGAGCTGTTTTTT. Translated: CASSSDPTGAATGELFF.

J is TRBJ1-1 and V is TRBV24-1, with D uncertain. This CDR3 has 13 residues. The germline gives CDR1 KGHDR, CDR2 SFDVKD. The V end was cut by 4 bases, the J end by 6 bases, with 11 bases between. The CDR3 DNA reads TGTGCCACCAGTGACTCTCCCGGGGCTGAAGCTTTCTTT. Translation: CATSDSPGAEAFF.